This T cell receptor (beta chain) originates from a study of a mutant IDH1 vaccine in newly diagnosed glioma. Time point meaning: week 47, end of study. The study gave 300 ug of mutant IDH1 20-mer peptide per vaccine dose, with topical imiquimod. The germline gives CDR1 LGHNT, CDR2 FRNRAP. The ends were cut back, 4 bases at V and 0 bases at J, with 16 bases in the middle. CDR3 length: 18 amino acids. With regard to this clone: The antigen is unknown.

Sequencing used immunoSEQ multiplex PCR; TCRdb keeps in-frame clones, though not all of them. This table holds some 60,000 clones, roughly 80% found once. The material sequenced was PBMCs, taken from a glioma patient whose treatment included an IDH1 peptide vaccine. The rearrangement uses TRBV12-5 and TRBJ2-6, with D perhaps TRBD1 or TRBD2 (5 bases each). This sequence originates from a woman in her 50s with glioma. The CDR3 reads CASGSLGVGVSGANVLTF. CDR3 nucleotides: TGTGCTAGTGGTTCCTTGGGGGTAGGAGTCTCTGGGGCCAACGTCCTGACTTTC.